The entry below describes one T cell receptor beta chain. What it recognizes is unknown. This sample was included in a study of CD8+ T cells in alopecia areata. Study context: It was oral tofacitinib, at 5 to 10 mg twice daily, that treated patients received. Percent of scalp involved defined treated patients' severity scores. Study findings and constraints: Scalp clonality, along with expanded CD8+ clones among the top 100, was significantly decreased by tofacitinib. The treated group had a single nonresponder, limiting CD8+ expansion-response conclusions.

The CDR3 consists of 13 residues. Germline CDR1 reads SEHNR; CDR2 reads FQNEAQ (reference sequence). Trimming took off 7 bases at V and 3 bases at J, with 12 bases between the two ends. Treatment indicated: oral pan-JAK inhibitor, 5-10 mg twice daily. After isolation, RNA underwent reverse transcription to generate cDNA as the sequencing template. Repertoires were generated with immunoSEQ multiplex PCR, while TCRdb's copy carries only in-frame clones and drops some. The table records roughly 180,000 clones, approximately 53% of them present only once. The rearrangement uses TRBV7-9 and TRBJ1-1; TRBD1 is a possible D gene (6 bases). The sequencing here drew on CD8+ T cells sorted from blood, taken at week 24, from a patient treated with tofacitinib. The clonotype originates from a human donor with alopecia areata. The chain's CDR3 is CASTGGGDTEAFF. Written as DNA, the CDR3 is TGTGCCAGCACCGGAGGGGGGGACACTGAAGCTTTCTTT.